The sequence of this T cell receptor beta chain was determined in a study of cytomegalovirus exposure and HLA in healthy donors. Overall study findings and caveats: Some TCR beta chains (roughly 150 of them) were listed as cytomegalovirus-associated. A few CMV-associated chains were confirmed in vitro to be specific for CMV antigens. Reports showed the classifier diagnosing cytomegalovirus status with high specificity and sensitivity. Earlier analysis found most TCR beta V segments productive about 90% or about 30% of the time.

Comment on this clone: As yet, its antigen is unknown. A read error may produce the germline difference seen at one junction end.

PCR amplification relied on 60 Vbeta primers (plus 13 Jbeta primers). Only in-frame clones appear in the TCRdb table, and some are missing; sequencing was by immunoSEQ multiplex PCR. Of approximately 140,000 clones in the sample, 75% to 85% were seen once. This CDR3 comprises 15 residues. Germline values: CDR1 GTSNPN, CDR2 SVGIG (reference sequence). Material: PBMCs. The clonotype comes from a girl aged 2 to 9 in good health and CMV-seronegative. J is TRBJ1-5 and V is TRBV30; D unresolved. This chain's CDR3 is CVWSVSRSGNQPQHF. DNA for the CDR3: TGTGTCTGGAGTGTATCTCGCTCGGGCAATCAGCCCCAGCATTTT. Drawing the rest from reference TRBV30 and TRBJ1-5, the complete variable domain is SQTIHQWPATLVQPVGSPLSLECTVEGTSNPNLYWYRQAAGRGLQLLFYSVGIGQISSEVPQNLSASRPQDRQFILSSKKLLLSDSGFYLCVWSVSRSGNQPQHFGDGTRLSIL.